This TCR beta chain was sequenced for a study of identical twins. TCRdb itself ran the 5' RACE reads through MiXCR, one entry per CDR3 protein. This sample yields over 600,000 distinct CDR3 sequences, of which about 20% are seen a single time; approximately 4.3% belongs to the top ten. CDR3 length: 17 amino acids. Germline V lookup: CDR1 DFQATT, CDR2 SNEGSKA (reference sequence). Trimming took 5 bases from V and 1 from J; bases not matched to a gene: 9. The data also belong to a second study, concerning T cells expressing NK-cell markers.

The clonotype originates from a woman aged 18-30 years in good health. Material: PBMCs. This chain links TRBV20-1 with TRBJ2-4; TRBD2 matches 12 bases. CDR3 DNA sequence: TGCAGTGCTCTTCTAGCGGGGGGGCCCGGGGCCAAAAACATTCAGTACTTC. Amino acid sequence: CSALLAGGPGAKNIQYF.